A single TCR beta chain is shown here with its context. The entry originates in a study of blood T cell repertoires in COVID-19. V was cut by 4 bases and J by 2 bases, with 12 bases left in between. CDR3 length: 14 residues. Germline-derived CDR1 and CDR2 are SGHDT and YYEEEE. TCRdb's copy holds only in-frame clones and misses some; the assay was immunoSEQ multiplex PCR. This sample has 58,000 or so clones, with 74% found just once. This clonotype was sampled from a woman of 80 years or more with acute or convalescent COVID-19. The chain carries TRBV5-6 and TRBJ1-1, with D hard to call. The material sequenced was peripheral blood. DNA of the CDR3: TGTGCCAGCAGCGTAGGACTAATAAACACTGAAGCTTTCTTT. This codes for CASSVGLINTEAFF.